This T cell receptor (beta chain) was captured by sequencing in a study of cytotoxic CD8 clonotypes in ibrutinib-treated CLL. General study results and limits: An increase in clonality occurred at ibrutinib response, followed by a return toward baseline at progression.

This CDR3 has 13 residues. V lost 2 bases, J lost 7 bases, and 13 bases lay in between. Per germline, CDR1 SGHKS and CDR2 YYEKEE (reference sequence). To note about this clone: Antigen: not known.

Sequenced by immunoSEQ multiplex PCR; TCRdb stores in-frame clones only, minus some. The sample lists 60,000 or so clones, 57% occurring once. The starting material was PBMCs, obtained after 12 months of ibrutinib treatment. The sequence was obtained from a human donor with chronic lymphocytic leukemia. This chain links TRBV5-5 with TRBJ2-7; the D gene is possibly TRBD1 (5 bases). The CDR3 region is CASSLSGFGEQYF. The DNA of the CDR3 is TGTGCCAGCAGCTTATCAGGGTTCGGGGAGCAGTACTTC.